The 26 T cell receptor beta chains below come from one sample, sequenced in a study of a mutant IDH1 vaccine in newly diagnosed glioma. Noted time point: week 35, safety follow-up. One vaccine dose held 300 ug of mutant IDH1 20-mer peptide and came with topical imiquimod. Data came from immunoSEQ multiplex PCR; TCRdb stores just in-frame clones and leaves some out. The sample contains over 45,000 clones, about 92% of which appear only once. These receptors have no known antigen. The material sequenced was PBMCs, taken from a glioma patient whose treatment included an IDH1 peptide vaccine. All receptors come from a man aged 45-65 years with glioma.

The chain combines TRBV7-9 with TRBJ2-7, with D possibly TRBD1 on 5 matching bases. Trimming stripped 6 bases from V and 2 bases from J, with 11 bases between. CDR3 length: 13 residues. The V gene's germline CDR1 is SEHNR and CDR2 FQNEAQ (reference sequence). For the CDR3, the DNA is TGTGCCAGCAGGAAGGGGCAGACCTACGAGCAGTACTTC. It specifies CASRKGQTYEQYF.

The rearrangement uses TRBV6-5 and TRBJ2-5, with 9 bases that match TRBD2. After removal of 6 bases from V and 1 base from J, the junction contained 3 bases not matched to a gene. The CDR3 contains 14 residues. The germline V gene encodes CDR1 MNHEY and CDR2 SVGAGI. CDR3 DNA: TGTGCCAGCAGCCTGACTAGCGGCCAAGAGACCCAGTACTTC. Translation: CASSLTSGQETQYF.

This chain links TRBV6-6 with TRBJ2-7; 8 bases are a match to TRBD1. V dropped 10 bases and J dropped 2; count of bases not matched to a gene: 10. In germline, CDR1 is MNHNY, CDR2 SVGAGI (reference sequence). This CDR3 contains 14 residues. The CDR3, as DNA: TGTGCCACGAAGACCCGACAGGGGCCCTACGAGCAGTACTTC. It is translated as CATKTRQGPYEQYF.

The chain carries TRBV5-6 and TRBJ1-5; unclear D gene. V dropped 2 bases and J dropped 2 bases, with 11 bases sitting between them. CDR3 length equals 15 residues. Germline CDR1 SGHDT, CDR2 YYEEEE. The CDR3 region has the DNA TGTGCCAGCAGCTTTCGGGTTTCTGGCAATCAGCCCCAGCATTTT. It yields the protein CASSFRVSGNQPQHF. Filled out from reference TRBV5-6 and TRBJ1-5, the complete variable domain reads DAGVTQSPTHLIKTRGQQVTLRCSPKSGHDTVSWYQQALGQGPQFIFQYYEEEERQRGNFPDRFSGHQFPNYSSELNVNALLLGDSALYLCASSFRVSGNQPQHFGDGTRLSIL.

V gene TRBV4-1 combines with J gene TRBJ1-2; 8 nucleotides align to TRBD1. Germline lookup yields CDR1 MGHRA and CDR2 YSYEKL. This CDR3 has 14 residues. The V and J ends lost 4 bases and 4 bases, in that order; junction bases with no gene match: 5. DNA of the CDR3: TGCGCCAGCAGCCCCGGACAGGGACCCTATGGCTACACCTTC. Translating gives CASSPGQGPYGYTF.

V is TRBV9 and J is TRBJ1-1, with D possibly being TRBD1 (6 bases). Germline values: CDR1 SGDLS, CDR2 YYNGEE. Trimming removed 0 bases at V and 1 base at J, with 10 bases between. The CDR3 has 15 amino acids. The CDR3 reads CASSVVDSSNTEAFF. CDR3 bases: TGTGCCAGCAGCGTAGTGGACAGCTCGAACACTGAAGCTTTCTTT.

The chain links TRBV5-1 to TRBJ2-7, with D tentatively TRBD2 (5 bases). Trimming took 0 bases from V and 1 from J, leaving 8 bases between them. The CDR3 contains 14 residues. Germline V gives CDR1 SGHRS, CDR2 YFSETQ. The CDR3 nucleotides are TGCGCCAGCAGCTTGGACCGGGATTCCTACGAGCAGTACTTC. This codes for CASSLDRDSYEQYF.

In DNA form, the CDR3 reads TGTGCCAGCAGCCAAGAAGGCGGATGGGGGGAGCTGTTTTTT. It codes for CASSQEGGWGELFF. The chain uses TRBV4-2 and TRBJ2-2; D unclear. CDR1 and CDR2 (germline): LGHNA, YNFKEQ. With 0 bases removed from V and 8 bases from J, the gap between germline ends came to 10 bases. The CDR3 length is 14 residues.

This clone was counted a single time. The V and J genes are TRBV9 and TRBJ2-7; D may be TRBD1 or TRBD2 (5 bases each). The germline V and J ends were trimmed by 3 bases and 1 base, with 17 bases remaining between them. Germline V lookup: CDR1 SGDLS, CDR2 YYNGEE. The CDR3 runs 16 residues. CDR3 nucleotides: TGTGCCAGCAGCGCGCACGACGGGGACCTGTCCTACGAGCAGTACTTC. Residues: CASSAHDGDLSYEQYF.

This clone appeared a single time. The chain has TRBV27 and TRBJ1-1; weak D call: TRBD1 (6 bases). The ends were cut back, 3 bases at V and 4 bases at J, with 12 bases in the middle. CDR1 is MNHEY, CDR2 SMNVEV, per germline (reference sequence). The CDR3 has 14 residues. The CDR3 nucleotides read TGTGCCAGCAGTTTGCATGAAGGGGGCACTGAAGCTTTCTTT. Amino acid sequence: CASSLHEGGTEAFF.

This clone was detected only a few times. This sequence joins TRBV4-3 and TRBJ1-1; no reliable D call. The CDR3 contains 15 residues. Germline values: CDR1 LGHNA, CDR2 YSLEER. V was clipped by 4 bases and J by 0 bases, with 12 bases between them. The CDR3 here is CASSLRIQMNTEAFF. CDR3 coding DNA: TGCGCCAGCAGCCTTAGGATACAAATGAACACTGAAGCTTTCTTT.

This clone was picked up a small number of times. The chain uses TRBV4-3 and TRBJ1-4; TRBD1 aligns across 9 bases. Per germline, CDR1 LGHNA and CDR2 YSLEER. Trimming cost V 0 bases and J 7 bases; bases outside gene matches: 6. The CDR3 is 16 amino acids. The CDR3 nucleotides are TGCGCCAGCAGCCAAGATCCGGGACAGGGTTTTGAAAAACTGTTTTTT. Encoded protein: CASSQDPGQGFEKLFF.

The chain is built from TRBV7-2 and TRBJ1-1, with D uncertain. There are 13 residues in the CDR3. Trimming pared 5 bases from V and 1 base from J, leaving 8 bases between. Per the germline V gene, CDR1 is SGHTA and CDR2 is FQGNSA. The CDR3 loop reads CASSVSWNTEAFF. For the CDR3, the DNA is TGTGCCAGCAGCGTTAGTTGGAACACTGAAGCTTTCTTT.

This rearrangement joins TRBV9 to TRBJ2-7, with 7 bases identical to TRBD1. Germline V CDR1 and CDR2: SGDLS, YYNGEE. CDR3 length: 16 amino acids. Trimming at V came to 3 bases and at J to 0 bases, leaving 9 bases not matched to a gene. The CDR3 DNA sequence: TGTGCCAGCAGCGCCGGGACAGACCACTTCTCCTACGAGCAGTACTTC. Protein sequence: CASSAGTDHFSYEQYF.

The rearrangement joins TRBV5-1 to TRBJ2-2; 8 nucleotides align to TRBD2. The germline V gene has CDR1 SGHRS and CDR2 YFSETQ. The V and J ends lost 0 bases and 3 bases, in that order; junction bases with no gene match: 1. The CDR3 consists of 15 residues. The CDR3, as DNA: TGCGCCAGCAGCTTGGAACTAGCGGACACCGGGGAGCTGTTTTTT. Translated: CASSLELADTGELFF.

This chain's CDR3 is CASSPRGNSPLHF. Here the CDR3 DNA reads TGTGCCAGCAGTCCTAGAGGAAATTCACCCCTCCACTTT. The chain uses TRBV27 and TRBJ1-6; D gene unclear. The germline V and J ends were trimmed by 5 bases and 7 bases, with 9 bases remaining between them. Germline values: CDR1 MNHEY, CDR2 SMNVEV (reference sequence). CDR3 length: 13 amino acids.

The rearrangement joins TRBV10-1 to TRBJ1-1; D gene ambiguous. The germline CDR1 and CDR2 sequences are WNHNN and SYGVQD (reference sequence). The CDR3 is made up of 11 amino acids. Trimming cost V 6 bases and J 7 bases, with 9 bases left between them. The CDR3 spells CASSLDGEAFF. In DNA form, the CDR3 reads TGCGCCAGCAGCCTTGACGGTGAAGCTTTCTTT.

CDR3 nucleotide sequence: TGTGCCAGCAGTGAAGGGCCGCAGGGCCCCTATGGCTACACCTTC. It specifies CASSEGPQGPYGYTF. The genes are TRBV6-1 and TRBJ1-2, with a tentative D call TRBD1 (5 bases). The CDR3 consists of 15 residues. Germline V gives CDR1 MNHNS, CDR2 SASEGT. Trimming shortened V by 1 base and J by 4 bases, and 13 bases separated the two germline ends.

This chain links TRBV7-9 with TRBJ2-5; D is undetermined. V was pared by 1 base and J by 1 base, with 10 bases between. Germline V gene data show CDR1 as SEHNR and CDR2 as FQNEAQ (reference sequence). CDR3 length: 15 residues. Here the CDR3 DNA reads TGTGCCAGCAGCTTAGTAGGGCAGGCCCAAGAGACCCAGTACTTC. It is translated as CASSLVGQAQETQYF.

This chain links TRBV11-2 with TRBJ2-7, with D perhaps matching TRBD1 (6 bases). This CDR3 has 15 amino acids. Trimming left V 5 bases short and J 0 bases short, with 14 bases between. Germline V gene lookup returns CDR1 SGHAT and CDR2 FQNNGV. CDR3 nucleotide sequence: TGTGCCAGCAGCACCCAAGGGGGATTCTCCTACGAGCAGTACTTC. Its protein is CASSTQGGFSYEQYF.

V gene TRBV6-4 combines with J gene TRBJ2-3; 8 nucleotides align to TRBD2. The V gene's germline CDR1 is MRHNA and CDR2 SNTAGT. This CDR3 comprises 14 residues. Trimming removed 3 bases from V and 2 bases from J; junction bases left unmatched: 1. The CDR3 sequence: CASSERGDTDTQYF. The CDR3, as DNA: TGTGCCAGCAGTGAGCGGGGGGACACAGATACGCAGTATTTT.

V usage is TRBV5-8 and J usage is TRBJ2-3, with D possibly matching TRBD2 (6 bases). This CDR3 is built from 12 residues. Looked up from germline, CDR1 is SGHTS and CDR2 is YDEGEE. V was clipped by 0 bases and J by 8 bases, with 7 bases between them. CDR3 region: CASSLAAGTQYF. CDR3 DNA: TGTGCCAGCAGCTTGGCAGCGGGTACGCAGTATTTT.

V and J are TRBV2 and TRBJ2-6, with TRBD1 matching over 7 bases. J lost 0 bases, V lost 4 bases, and 6 bases had no gene match. CDR1 SNHLY and CDR2 FYNNEI come from the germline V gene. The CDR3 has 17 residues. The CDR3 nucleotides read TGTGCCAGCAGTGCCAGGGACAGCCACTCTGGGGCCAACGTCCTGACTTTC. It yields the protein CASSARDSHSGANVLTF.

This rearrangement joins TRBV19 to TRBJ1-1, with TRBD1 identical over 8 bases. This CDR3 contains 19 residues. Germline V gives CDR1 LNHDA, CDR2 SQIVND (reference sequence). Trimming took 4 bases from V and 5 from J; bases not matched to a gene: 21. CDR3 protein: CASSNSKAAGTGYKTEAFF. For the CDR3, the DNA is TGTGCCAGTAGTAATAGCAAGGCCGCTGGGACAGGTTATAAAACTGAAGCTTTCTTT.

The V gene is TRBV10-2, the J gene TRBJ2-7; D not resolved. The germline gives CDR1 WSHSY, CDR2 SAAADI. CDR3 length: 13 residues. V dropped 3 bases and J dropped 7 bases, with 13 bases sitting between them. This CDR3 is CASSDRWVGEQYF. The CDR3 DNA sequence: TGCGCCAGCAGTGACCGGTGGGTCGGGGAGCAGTACTTC.

V gene TRBV5-4 combines with J gene TRBJ2-5; TRBD2 might be the D (6 bases). This CDR3 region has 14 residues. The V end was cut by 4 bases, the J end by 4 bases, with 14 bases between. Per germline, CDR1 SGHNT and CDR2 YYREEE (reference sequence). This CDR3 reads CASSTPQGGETQYF. The CDR3 region has the DNA TGTGCCAGCAGCACCCCTCAGGGAGGAGAGACCCAGTACTTC.